The present T cell receptor beta chain was sequenced within a study of shared clonotypes between healthy human individuals. Findings and limits, study-wide: Memory subsets had estimated richness that was generally smaller than that of naive subsets. Only blood samples were collected, and tissue repertoires likely differ.

In regard to this clone: Antigen unknown.

Donors were healthy HIV-negative adults without recent acute infections or vaccinations. Those who donated, Caucasian adults without exception, all lived in Nashville, Tennessee. Trimming took 6 bases from V and 9 from J; bases not matched to a gene: 7. This CDR3 region has 13 residues. The V gene's germline CDR1 is MNHEY and CDR2 SMNVEV (reference sequence). TCRdb's table, derived via immunoSEQ multiplex PCR, lists solely in-frame clones and lacks some. This sample carries some 2,000,000 clones, 85% to 95% of them seen once, and the ten largest clones take 0.13%. The sample taken for sequencing was naive CD4+ T cells sorted from blood. As for subset: CD45RA+ positively selected. The receptor was isolated from a man aged 18 to 35 in good health. The chain employs TRBV27 and TRBJ2-1; 8 nucleotides align to TRBD1. The CDR3 sequence: CASRRQGAGEQFF. The DNA of the CDR3 is TGTGCCAGCAGAAGGCAGGGGGCCGGTGAGCAGTTCTTC.